The 9 T cell receptor beta chains reported below all come from one sample, sequenced in a study of blood T cell repertoires in COVID-19. The repertoire was sequenced with immunoSEQ multiplex PCR; TCRdb's copy has only in-frame clones and lacks some. Of about 240,000 clones listed, around 90% are singletons. The material sequenced was PBMCs or T cells enriched from blood (not recorded which). These receptor sequences come from a woman in her twenties or thirties with acute COVID-19.

This clone was found once. The gene calls are TRBV30 and TRBJ1-4, with 7 positions matching TRBD1. J was trimmed by 6 bases and V by 2 bases; bases with no gene match: 9. There are 15 residues in the CDR3. The germline CDR1 and CDR2 sequences are GTSNPN and SVGIG (reference sequence). This CDR3 reads CAWSFDDRDYEKLFF. The DNA of the CDR3 is TGTGCCTGGAGTTTCGACGACAGGGACTATGAAAAACTGTTTTTT.

The rearrangement uses TRBV4-3 and TRBJ1-6; the match to TRBD1 covers 9 bases. The CDR3 is 16 amino acids. Trimming cost V 8 bases and J 9 bases; bases outside gene matches: 14. Germline V gene data show CDR1 as LGHNA and CDR2 as YSLEER. The DNA of the CDR3 is TGCGCCAGCTCTCCGGGCGGGACAGGGCGGACTTCACCCCTCCACTTT. Its protein product is CASSPGGTGRTSPLHF.

The CDR3 sequence: CASSEGAEGNTEAFF. CDR3 DNA: TGTGCCAGCAGTGAGGGGGCAGAGGGGAACACTGAAGCTTTCTTT. This rearrangement joins TRBV6-1 to TRBJ1-1; the D gene is possibly TRBD1 (6 bases). V lost 3 bases, J lost 1 base, and 12 bases lay in between. The CDR3 runs 15 residues. Germline assignment: CDR1 MNHNS and CDR2 SASEGT.

This chain uses TRBV5-1 with TRBJ2-5; the match to TRBD1 covers 7 bases. Germline loops: CDR1 SGHRS, CDR2 YFSETQ. The CDR3 consists of 15 residues. The junction had 7 bases not matched to a gene; V was cut back by 0 bases and J by 5 bases. In nucleotides, the CDR3 is TGCGCCAGCAGCTTGGAAGGGGGCGTAGCGGAGACCCAGTACTTC. Protein product: CASSLEGGVAETQYF.

This clone occurred once. The CDR3 protein is CASRKTGYNEQFF. The CDR3 DNA sequence: TGCGCCAGCAGAAAGACTGGATACAATGAGCAGTTCTTC. The chain employs TRBV10-2 and TRBJ2-1; D is ambiguous. V lost 6 bases and J 4 bases, leaving 10 bases between the germline ends. CDR1 WSHSY and CDR2 SAAADI come from the germline V gene. The CDR3 loop spans 13 amino acids.

The chain couples TRBV11-2 to TRBJ1-1, with unresolved D. The ends were cut back, 1 base at V and 4 bases at J, with 7 bases in the middle. Germline V gene data show CDR1 as SGHAT and CDR2 as FQNNGV. The CDR3 sequence is 13 residues long. CDR3 DNA: TGTGCCAGCAGCTTAGTAGGAGGCACTGAAGCTTTCTTT. Encoded protein: CASSLVGGTEAFF.

The table lists this clone with a count of one. This chain joins TRBV19 and TRBJ2-1, with 14 nucleotides matching TRBD2. From germline, CDR1 is LNHDA and CDR2 SQIVND (reference sequence). CDR3 length: 18 residues. J gave up 2 bases and V 5 bases, and 8 bases lay outside the gene matches. CDR3 sequence: CASSGGLAGVIAYNEQFF. CDR3 coding DNA: TGTGCCAGTAGTGGGGGACTAGCGGGGGTAATAGCCTACAATGAGCAGTTCTTC.

The chain carries TRBV13 and TRBJ2-2, with a tentative D call TRBD2 (5 bases). V gave up 0 bases and J gave up 3 bases, with 11 bases separating them. Germline V CDR1 and CDR2: PRHDT, FYEKMQ (reference sequence). This CDR3 region has 16 residues. In nucleotides, the CDR3 is TGTGCCAGCAGCTTAGGCCCCGGAGCGGACACCGGGGAGCTGTTTTTT. As protein: CASSLGPGADTGELFF.

This chain uses TRBV7-8 with TRBJ1-1; a weak D match, TRBD1 (5 bases). The germline V gene encodes CDR1 SGHVS and CDR2 FQNEAQ. Trimming took 1 base from V and 6 from J, leaving 15 bases between them. This CDR3 contains 15 residues. The CDR3 spells CASSLERAGRSEAFF. CDR3 bases: TGTGCCAGCAGCTTAGAAAGGGCAGGGCGGTCTGAAGCTTTCTTT. Full variable domain (missing parts from reference TRBV7-8 and TRBJ1-1): GAGVSQSPRYKVAKRGQDVALRCDPISGHVSLFWYQQALGQGPEFLTYFQNEAQLDKSGLPSDRFFAERPEGSVSTLKIQRTQQEDSAVYLCASSLERAGRSEAFFGQGTRLTVV.